The entry below gives a single T cell receptor (beta chain) sequence along with its context. In the source study's methods: Estimates of nucleated cell counts were drawn from the amplification of reference gene primers. Clones were read by immunoSEQ multiplex PCR, and TCRdb kept only the in-frame ones, dropping some. D and trimming come from the DNA, and the V and J calls and clone size come from that table. The sample lists roughly 70,000 clones; around 90% were seen once. The record originates from a study of blood T cell repertoires in COVID-19. Looking at the study overall: PBMCs, B-cell-depleted T cells, or T cells were the source of the cDNA or gDNA that made up the material.

V lost 5 bases and J lost 2, with 3 bases in between. Germline V gene data show CDR1 as SGHAT and CDR2 as FQNNGV. The CDR3 is made up of 12 amino acids. Input material: peripheral blood. This clonotype was obtained from a woman over 75 with active COVID-19. The gene calls are TRBV11-2 and TRBJ2-2, with D hard to call. The CDR3 coding sequence is TGTGCCAGCAGCCTAAACACCGGGGAGCTGTTTTTT. Its protein is CASSLNTGELFF.